This section outlines one T cell receptor beta chain sequence together with its context. This sample is part of a study of T cell changes during pregnancy in multiple sclerosis. Only in-frame clones appear in the TCRdb table, and some are missing; sequencing was by immunoSEQ multiplex PCR. The table lists about 36,000 clones, about 90% of them singletons. Germline V gene data show CDR1 as SGHTA and CDR2 as FQGTGA. Trimming removed 1 base from V and 8 bases from J, with 14 bases in between. This CDR3 is 14 amino acids long. The specimen comprised CD4+ T cells from peripheral blood mononuclear cells, sampled after pregnancy. The receptor's source is a female donor with multiple sclerosis, enrolled in a pregnancy study. This sequence joins TRBV7-3 and TRBJ1-1; D is perhaps TRBD1 (5 bases). In DNA, the CDR3 is TGTGCCAGCAGCTTAATGGGGACTTCCACCGAAGCTTTCTTT. Protein: CASSLMGTSTEAFF. Full variable domain (rest looked up from reference TRBV7-3 and TRBJ1-1): GAGVSQTPSNKVTEKGKYVELRCDPISGHTALYWYRQSLGQGPEFLIYFQGTGAADDSGLPNDRFFAVRPEGSVSTLKIQRTERGDSAVYLCASSLMGTSTEAFFGQGTRLTVV.